This entry lists 20 T cell receptor beta chains sequenced from one sample in a study of blood T cell repertoires in COVID-19. The protocol was immunoSEQ multiplex PCR, while the TCRdb copy is restricted to in-frame clones and leaves out a portion. This sample has tens of thousands of clones, with approximately 91% found just once. Sequenced material: peripheral blood. These receptors originate from a woman older than 75 with active or convalescent COVID-19.

The chain recombines TRBV10-3 with TRBJ2-2, with 8 positions matching TRBD1. The CDR3 loop spans 15 amino acids. Germline V CDR1 and CDR2: ENHRY, SYGVKD. V gave up 3 bases and J gave up 2 bases; unmatched junction bases: 2. Here the CDR3 DNA reads TGTGCCATCAGTGAAGGACAGGGCAACACCGGGGAGCTGTTTTTT. This codes for CAISEGQGNTGELFF.

This chain links TRBV5-1 with TRBJ2-1, with 11 positions matching TRBD2. Trimming cost V 0 bases and J 7 bases; bases outside gene matches: 6. Germline CDR1 SGHRS, CDR2 YFSETQ. This CDR3 is 16 amino acids long. Written as DNA, the CDR3 is TGCGCCAGCAGCTTGGGTAGTAGCGGGGGGGCTAATGAGCAGTTCTTC. This gives the protein CASSLGSSGGANEQFF.

The V call is TRBV27, the J call TRBJ2-5; 12 bases fit TRBD2. V trimming: 5 bases; J trimming: 5 bases; junction bases outside the gene matches: 15. This CDR3 contains 18 residues. Looked up from germline, CDR1 is MNHEY and CDR2 is SMNVEV (reference sequence). CDR3 protein: CASSLHQILAGGQETQYF. DNA for the CDR3: TGTGCCAGCAGTCTACACCAAATACTAGCGGGGGGTCAGGAGACCCAGTACTTC.

The rearrangement joins TRBV5-5 to TRBJ1-5; 8 bases are shared with TRBD1. Germline V gene data show CDR1 as SGHKS and CDR2 as YYEKEE (reference sequence). The V segment lost 3 bases and the J segment 4 bases; nucleotides outside the gene matches: 3. The CDR3 contains 14 residues. The CDR3 here is CASSSDRENQPQHF. CDR3 in DNA: TGTGCCAGCAGCTCGGACAGGGAGAATCAGCCCCAGCATTTT. The full variable domain, in which reference TRBV5-5 and TRBJ1-5 provide the parts outside the CDR3, is DAGVTQSPTHLIKTRGQQVTLRCSPISGHKSVSWYQQVLGQGPQFIFQYYEKEERGRGNFPDRFSARQFPNYSSELNVNALLLGDSALYLCASSSDRENQPQHFGDGTRLSIL.

This chain links TRBV30 with TRBJ1-1; D is uncertain. Between the trimmed V and J ends, which lost 4 bases and 0 bases, there was a span of 6 bases. The CDR3 is made up of 12 amino acids. The germline V gene encodes CDR1 GTSNPN and CDR2 SVGIG (reference sequence). For the CDR3, the DNA is TGTGCCTGGAAAAATATGAACACTGAAGCTTTCTTT. Translated, it gives CAWKNMNTEAFF.

This chain uses TRBV12-3 or TRBV12-4 with TRBJ2-1, with 8 bases aligning to TRBD2. Germline trimming cut 5 bases from V and 9 bases from J; bases unmatched to any gene: 3. The CDR3 extends over 12 amino acids. The DNA of the CDR3 is TGTGCCAGCAGTCCCACTAGCGGTGAGCAGTTCTTC. It yields the protein CASSPTSGEQFF.

The J gene is TRBJ1-2, the V gene TRBV5-1; D gene ambiguous. This CDR3 region has 13 residues. V dropped 4 bases and J dropped 8 bases, with 15 bases sitting between them. The germline gives CDR1 SGHRS, CDR2 YFSETQ. The CDR3 DNA reads as TGCGCCAGCAGCCCAGAAACGGGATGGGGCTACACCTTC. Its protein product is CASSPETGWGYTF.

J is TRBJ1-1 and V is TRBV7-8; 8 positions match TRBD1. Trimming at V came to 5 bases and at J to 1 base, leaving 9 bases not matched to a gene. The CDR3 consists of 16 residues. Per the germline V gene, CDR1 is SGHVS and CDR2 is FQNEAQ. CDR3 loop: CASSLIRGTGNTEAFF. Here the CDR3 DNA reads TGTGCCAGCAGCCTCATCCGAGGGACAGGGAACACTGAAGCTTTCTTT.

The rearrangement links TRBV3-1 (or the pseudogene TRBV3-2) to TRBJ1-2; TRBD1 might be the D (6 bases). V was pared by 6 bases and J by 8 bases, with 16 bases between. Germline V gives CDR1 LGHDT, CDR2 YNNKEL (reference sequence). CDR3 length equals 13 residues. The CDR3 region has the DNA TGTGCCAGCAGAGGCAAACAGGGTTCCGGCTACACCTTC. It yields the protein CASRGKQGSGYTF.

The V call is TRBV5-1, the J call TRBJ2-5; TRBD1 is a possible D gene (6 bases). Trimming removed 0 bases from V and 4 bases from J, with 13 bases in between. The CDR3 runs 15 residues. Germline V gives CDR1 SGHRS, CDR2 YFSETQ. This CDR3 is CASSLEGRGGETQYF. Written as DNA, the CDR3 is TGCGCCAGCAGCTTGGAGGGTCGAGGGGGAGAGACCCAGTACTTC.

This clone was recorded once. V is TRBV7-2 and J is TRBJ2-7; 8 bases are shared with TRBD1. V lost 5 bases and J lost 6; bases outside the gene matches: 9. Germline CDR1 and CDR2: SGHTA and FQGNSA. CDR3 length: 14 amino acids. In nucleotides, the CDR3 is TGTGCCAGCAGCCCAGGGACAGGCCCTACCGAGCAGTACTTC. Encoded protein: CASSPGTGPTEQYF.

The rearrangement uses TRBV4-1 and TRBJ1-2; D perhaps matches TRBD1 (6 bases). Germline CDR1 reads MGHRA; CDR2 reads YSYEKL. The germline V and J ends were trimmed by 0 bases and 4 bases, with 12 bases remaining between them. CDR3 size: 15 residues. CDR3 in DNA: TGCGCCAGCAGCCAAGATAGACAGGTACGCTATGGCTACACCTTC. Translating it yields CASSQDRQVRYGYTF.

This sequence joins TRBV27 and TRBJ2-7, with TRBD1 matching over 9 bases. The V segment lost 2 bases and the J segment 2 bases; nucleotides outside the gene matches: 7. CDR1 MNHEY and CDR2 SMNVEV come from the germline V gene (reference sequence). The CDR3 is made up of 16 amino acids. CDR3 in amino acids: CASSLGPTGGTYEQYF. CDR3 DNA sequence: TGTGCCAGCAGTTTAGGCCCGACAGGGGGAACCTACGAGCAGTACTTC.

The chain is built from TRBV19 and TRBJ1-5; TRBD1 agrees at 10 bases. The V gene's germline CDR1 is LNHDA and CDR2 SQIVND (reference sequence). The CDR3 consists of 16 residues. Losses at the gene ends were 7 bases for V and 7 bases for J; bases not matched to a gene: 13. The CDR3 nucleotides are TGTGCCAGTAAGATGGGCGCGGGACAGGGGATGCAGCCCCAGCATTTT. Protein sequence: CASKMGAGQGMQPQHF.

The CDR3 DNA is TGTGCCAGCAGCTCAAGCACTCAAACGAACACCGGGGAGCTGTTTTTT. It encodes CASSSSTQTNTGELFF. J is TRBJ2-2 and V is TRBV7-3; D is unclear. The CDR3 contains 16 residues. Trimming cost V 4 bases and J 0 bases, with 12 bases left between them. Germline V gene data show CDR1 as SGHTA and CDR2 as FQGTGA.

V usage is TRBV14 and J usage is TRBJ2-1, with D tentatively TRBD2 (6 bases). The CDR3 covers 17 residues. The V and J ends lost 4 bases and 8 bases respectively, with 24 bases between them. Germline V gives CDR1 SGHDN, CDR2 FVKESK. The CDR3 nucleotides are TGTGCCAGCAGCCCCCCCTCCCCGGGGCTAGCGTACCATGAGCAGTTCTTC. This encodes CASSPPSPGLAYHEQFF.

The chain joins TRBV5-1 to TRBJ2-7; 7 bases match TRBD1. Looked up from germline, CDR1 is SGHRS and CDR2 is YFSETQ. There are 15 residues in the CDR3. V shed 0 bases, J shed 2 bases, and the junction held 5 bases outside the gene matches. This chain's CDR3 is CASSLGTGLAYEQYF. The CDR3 DNA follows: TGCGCCAGCAGCTTGGGGACAGGTCTAGCCTACGAGCAGTACTTC.

The chain is built from TRBV5-1 and TRBJ2-7, with a possible D match to TRBD2 (7 bases). The V gene lost 7 bases and the J gene lost 2 bases, with 19 bases spanning the gap. The CDR3 has 15 amino acids. Germline loops: CDR1 SGHRS, CDR2 YFSETQ. The CDR3 DNA is TGCGCCAGCGGGGGAGGCGGGGGCCAAACCTACGAGCAGTACTTC. Residues: CASGGGGGQTYEQYF. Full variable domain (outside the CDR3, taken from reference TRBV5-1 and TRBJ2-7): KAGVTQTPRYLIKTRGQQVTLSCSPISGHRSVSWYQQTPGQGLQFLFEYFSETQRNKGNFPGRFSGRQFSNSRSEMNVSTLELGDSALYLCASGGGGGQTYEQYFGPGTRLTVT.

The chain is built from TRBV6-1 and TRBJ1-1; D may be TRBD1 (5 bases). Germline CDR1 MNHNS, CDR2 SASEGT. The germline V and J ends were trimmed by 2 bases and 4 bases, with 11 bases remaining between them. This CDR3 has 14 residues. The CDR3 nucleotides read TGTGCCAGCAGTGAAATCTTGGGGGGCACTGAAGCTTTCTTT. This encodes CASSEILGGTEAFF.

The chain combines TRBV4-1 with TRBJ1-4, with D possibly being TRBD1 (6 bases). Germline V CDR1 and CDR2: MGHRA, YSYEKL. CDR3 length: 15 amino acids. Trimming left V 7 bases short and J 8 bases short, with 20 bases between. The CDR3 here is CASKYRAGLEEKLFF. CDR3 sequence (DNA): TGCGCCAGCAAGTACAGGGCAGGACTAGAGGAAAAACTGTTTTTT.